The clone carrying this TCR beta chain was picked up one time. The sample comes from a study of blood T cell repertoires in COVID-19. Overall study context: Acute-phase and convalescent COVID-19 samples originated in the United States, Italy and Spain. Sources were T cells, B-cell-depleted T cells, or PBMCs; the material itself was cDNA or gDNA.

Libraries were prepared by immunoSEQ multiplex PCR; TCRdb keeps only in-frame clonotypes and omits some of them. This table has around 300,000 clones, around 90% appearing once. V was pared by 1 base and J by 0 bases, with 2 bases of the junction left unmatched. The CDR3 is made up of 17 amino acids. Germline lookup yields CDR1 MDHEN and CDR2 SYDVKM. This TCR was recovered from a man aged 50-59 years with acute or convalescent COVID-19. The sample comprised peripheral blood. The rearrangement joins TRBV28 to TRBJ2-3, with 12 bases that match TRBD2. The CDR3 DNA follows: TGTGCCAGCAGTTTATTCCTAGCGGGGGGGAGCACAGATACGCAGTATTTT. This sequence encodes CASSLFLAGGSTDTQYF.